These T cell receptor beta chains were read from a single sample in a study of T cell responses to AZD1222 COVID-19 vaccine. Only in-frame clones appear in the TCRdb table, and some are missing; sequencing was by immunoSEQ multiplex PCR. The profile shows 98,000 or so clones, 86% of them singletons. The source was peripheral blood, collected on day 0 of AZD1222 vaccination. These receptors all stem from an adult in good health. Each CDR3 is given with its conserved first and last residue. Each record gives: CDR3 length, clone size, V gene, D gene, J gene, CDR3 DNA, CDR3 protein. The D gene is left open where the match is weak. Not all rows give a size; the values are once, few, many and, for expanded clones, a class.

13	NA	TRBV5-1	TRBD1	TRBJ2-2	TGCGCCAGCAGCACAGGGGGGCCCGGGGAGCTGTTTTTT	CASSTGGPGELFF
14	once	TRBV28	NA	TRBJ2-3	TGTGCCAGCAGTTTATGGGCGGGGGCGGATACGCAGTATTTT	CASSLWAGADTQYF
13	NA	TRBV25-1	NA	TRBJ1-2	TGTGCCAGCAGGAACCCTCCGGGGGATGGCTACACCTTC	CASRNPPGDGYTF
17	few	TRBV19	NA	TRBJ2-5	TGTGCCAGTAGTACGAAAGAAGGGGGTAGAAGGAGGGAGACCCAGTACTTC	CASSTKEGGRRRETQYF
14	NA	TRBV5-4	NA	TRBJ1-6	TGTGCCAGCAGCTTGGGGACAGCAAATTCACCCCTCCACTTT	CASSLGTANSPLHF
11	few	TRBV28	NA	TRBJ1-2	TGTGCCAGCACCGCTACCTTCGGCTACACCTTC	CASTATFGYTF
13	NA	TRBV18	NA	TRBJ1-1	TGTGCCAGCTCAGTGACGACGAACACTGAAGCTTTCTTT	CASSVTTNTEAFF
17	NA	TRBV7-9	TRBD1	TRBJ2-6	TGTGCCAGCAGCCAACGGGACAGGGGTCCTGGGGCCAACGTCCTGACTTTC	CASSQRDRGPGANVLTF
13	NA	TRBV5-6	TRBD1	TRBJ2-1	TGTGCCAGCAGCATAAACAGGGGCAGGGTGCAGTTCTTC	CASSINRGRVQFF
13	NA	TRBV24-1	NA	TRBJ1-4	TGTGCCACCTTGGTGGCCACTAATGAAAAACTGTTTTTT	CATLVATNEKLFF
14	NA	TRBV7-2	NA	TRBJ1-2	TGTGCCAGCAGCCTAGTTACTACTAACTATGGCTACACCTTC	CASSLVTTNYGYTF
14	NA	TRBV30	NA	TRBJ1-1	TGTGCCCGAAAACGGGGGCTGGAGAGAACTGAAGCTTTCTTT	CARKRGLERTEAFF
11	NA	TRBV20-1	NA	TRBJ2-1	TGCAGTGCTAGTAAAAACAATGAGCAGTTCTTC	CSASKNNEQFF